This TCR beta chain emerged from a study of long-term antiretroviral therapy in people with HIV. On the study more broadly: First collections came about a decade before the 2015 immediate-ART recommendation.

Study-wide results and limits: Older ART regimens were possibly in use when the blood was collected between about 2003 and 2017.

Held in samples before DNA extraction were about 0.85-11 million cryopreserved PBMC. Comments on this clone: Its matching antigen is unknown.

It was version v3.0 of the immunoSEQ assay that was run at survey level. Sequencing aimed at roughly 40,000-55,000 T-cell genomes per sample. Some clones are missing from TCRdb's copy, which holds only in-frame ones; the method was immunoSEQ multiplex PCR. The sample has roughly 26,000 clones; 85% to 95% are singletons. This sequence was found in a woman in her fifties or sixties with HIV. The sequenced sample was unsorted PBMCs, obtained just over 4.8 years after starting antiretroviral therapy.

CDR3 DNA sequence: TGTGCCAGCAGCCCACCGGGGACAGTTAACTATGGCTACACCTTC. This encodes CASSPPGTVNYGYTF. The genes are TRBV5-6 and TRBJ1-2, with 7 bases aligning to TRBD1. The CDR3 runs 15 residues. V shed 4 bases, J shed 1 base, and the junction held 7 bases outside the gene matches. From germline, CDR1 is SGHDT and CDR2 YYEEEE.